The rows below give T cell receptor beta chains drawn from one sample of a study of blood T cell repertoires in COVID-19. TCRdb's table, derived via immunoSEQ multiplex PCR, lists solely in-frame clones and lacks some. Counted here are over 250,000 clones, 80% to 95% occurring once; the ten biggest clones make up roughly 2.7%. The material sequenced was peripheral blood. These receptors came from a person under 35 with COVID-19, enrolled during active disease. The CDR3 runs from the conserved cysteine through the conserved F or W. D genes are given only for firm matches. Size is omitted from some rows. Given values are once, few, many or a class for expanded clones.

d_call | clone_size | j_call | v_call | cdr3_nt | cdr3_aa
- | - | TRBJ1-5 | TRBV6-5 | TGTGCCAGCAGCCCGGGTAGCAATCAGCCCCAGCATTTT | CASSPGSNQPQHF
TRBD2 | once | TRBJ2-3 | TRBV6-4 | TGTGCCAGCAGTGAGAGGGGGACTAGCGGGATGATTGCAGATACGCAGTATTTT | CASSERGTSGMIADTQYF
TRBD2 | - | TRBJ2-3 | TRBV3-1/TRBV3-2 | TGTGCCAGCAGCCAAGGTTGGACTAGCGGGAGTCTAGGAGATACGCAGTATTTT | CASSQGWTSGSLGDTQYF
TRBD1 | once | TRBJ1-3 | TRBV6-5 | TGTGCCAGCAGCTGGACAGGGATTGGAAACACCATATATTTT | CASSWTGIGNTIYF
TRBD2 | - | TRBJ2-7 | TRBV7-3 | TGTGCCAGCAGCTTTGGGACTAGCGGGAGGATAGACGAGCAGTACTTC | CASSFGTSGRIDEQYF
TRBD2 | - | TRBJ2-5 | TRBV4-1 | TGCGCCAGCAGCCAGGGACTAGCGGGAGGGGCCAAAGAGACCCAGTACTTC | CASSQGLAGGAKETQYF
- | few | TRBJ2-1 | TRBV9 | TGTGCCAGCAGCCCCCGAGAGGTCCTCAATGAGCAGTTCTTC | CASSPREVLNEQFF
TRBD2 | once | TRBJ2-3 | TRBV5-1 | TGCGCCAGCAGCCTACCAGCTAGCGGGAGCACAGATACGCAGTATTTT | CASSLPASGSTDTQYF
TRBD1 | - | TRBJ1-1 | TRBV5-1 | TGCGCCAGCAGCCGAGGATCGAGACAGGGGAAGGCGAACACTGAAGCTTTCTTT | CASSRGSRQGKANTEAFF
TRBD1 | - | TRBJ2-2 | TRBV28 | TGTGCCAGCAGTTCACCGGGACAGGTTATCACCGGGGAGCTGTTTTTT | CASSSPGQVITGELFF
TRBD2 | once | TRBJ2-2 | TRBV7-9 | TGTGCCAGCAGCTCCGGACTAGCGGGAGGGCCAGTCACCGGGGAGCTGTTTTTT | CASSSGLAGGPVTGELFF
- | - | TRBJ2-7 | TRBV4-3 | TGCGCCAGCACCTTCTCCCGGGACTTTGGCCTCTACGAGCAGTACTTC | CASTFSRDFGLYEQYF
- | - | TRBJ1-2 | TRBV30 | TGTGCCTGGGGCCGCGACAGGCGTCGGGACTATGGCTACACCTTC | CAWGRDRRRDYGYTF
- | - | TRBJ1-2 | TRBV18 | TGTGCCAGCTCACCAGGGGGGAACTATGGCTACACCTTC | CASSPGGNYGYTF
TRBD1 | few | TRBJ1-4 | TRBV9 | TGTGCCAGCAGCGTAGATGGGACCGGGACAGAGAATGAAAAACTGTTTTTT | CASSVDGTGTENEKLFF
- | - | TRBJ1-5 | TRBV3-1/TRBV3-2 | TGTGCCAGCAGCACGGGGGTGCGGCAGCCCCAGCATTTT | CASSTGVRQPQHF
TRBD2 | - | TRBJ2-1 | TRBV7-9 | TGTGCCAGCAGCCCAAGACTGAGCGGGAGCAAGAATGAGCAGTTCTTC | CASSPRLSGSKNEQFF
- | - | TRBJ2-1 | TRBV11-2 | TGTGCCAGCAGCTCAAGCCCGATCCAGGTCGGTGAGCAGTTCTTC | CASSSSPIQVGEQFF
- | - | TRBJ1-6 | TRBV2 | TGTGCCAGCAGTAGAGAGGGAGCACCCCTCCACTTT | CASSREGAPLHF
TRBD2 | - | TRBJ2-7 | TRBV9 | TGTGCCAGCAGCGTAGGACTAGCGGGAGGAGGCGAGCAGTACTTC | CASSVGLAGGGEQYF
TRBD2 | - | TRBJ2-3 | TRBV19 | TGTGCCAGTAGTCTGACGGGACTAGGGTACACAGATACGCAGTATTTT | CASSLTGLGYTDTQYF
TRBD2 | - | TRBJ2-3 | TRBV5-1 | TGCGCCAGCAGCTTCGCGGGAGGGCCTGTAGATACGCAGTATTTT | CASSFAGGPVDTQYF
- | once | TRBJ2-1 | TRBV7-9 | TGTGCCAGCAGCCCGATAGTGGGAGGTGACAATGAGCAGTTCTTC | CASSPIVGGDNEQFF
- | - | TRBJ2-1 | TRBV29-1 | TGCAGCGTTGCGGGGACTGAGCGTGGCTACAATGAGCAGTTCTTC | CSVAGTERGYNEQFF
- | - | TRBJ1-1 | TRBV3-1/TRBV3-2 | TGTGCCAGCAGCCAAGATTACGCCAGGAACACTGAAGCTTTCTTT | CASSQDYARNTEAFF
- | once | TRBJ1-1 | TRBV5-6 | TGTGCCAGCAGCTTAGGCAGGGGTGGGACTGAAGCTTTCTTT | CASSLGRGGTEAFF
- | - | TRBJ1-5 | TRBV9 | TGTGCCAGCAGTGGGGCTGCGAGCAATCAGCCCCAGCATTTT | CASSGAASNQPQHF
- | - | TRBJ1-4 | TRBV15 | TGTGCCACCAGCAGAGTAGTAGGGCGGGCAACTAATGAAAAACTGTTTTTT | CATSRVVGRATNEKLFF
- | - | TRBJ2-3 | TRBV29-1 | TGCAGCGTTGAAGGTACGGAGAATACAGATACGCAGTATTTT | CSVEGTENTDTQYF
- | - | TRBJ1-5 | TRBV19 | TGTGCCAGTAGTATACTTACAGGGCTTCAGCCCCAGCATTTT | CASSILTGLQPQHF
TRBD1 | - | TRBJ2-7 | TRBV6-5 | TGTGCCAGCAGGACAGGGGCGACCTCCTACGAGCAGTACTTC | CASRTGATSYEQYF
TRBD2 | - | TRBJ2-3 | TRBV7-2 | TGTGCCAGCAGCTTAACCTGGGCCGCGGGAGTGGATACGCAGTATTTT | CASSLTWAAGVDTQYF
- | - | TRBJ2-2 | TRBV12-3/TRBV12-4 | TGTGCCAGCGGCGGCGGGGAGCTGTTTTTT | CASGGGELFF
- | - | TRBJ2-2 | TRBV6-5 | TGTGCCAGCAGTCGGGGGTACTCATCCACCGGGGAGCTGTTTTTT | CASSRGYSSTGELFF
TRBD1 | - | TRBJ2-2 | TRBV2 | TGTGCCAGCAGTGCTACAGGGGGCCGGAACACCGGGGAGCTGTTTTTT | CASSATGGRNTGELFF
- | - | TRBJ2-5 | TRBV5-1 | TGCGCCAGCAGCTTACTTACAGAGGGTGAGACCCAGTACTTC | CASSLLTEGETQYF
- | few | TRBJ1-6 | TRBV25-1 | TGTGCCAGCAGTGAATATCGGTCAGGGTCACCCCTCCACTTT | CASSEYRSGSPLHF
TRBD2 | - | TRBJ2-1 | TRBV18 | TGTGCCAGCTCCGAGGAGACTAGCCGTTACAATGAGCAGTTCTTC | CASSEETSRYNEQFF
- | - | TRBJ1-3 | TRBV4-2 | TGTGCCAGCAGCCAAGATCGGGGAAGGGACTCTGGAAACACCATATATTTT | CASSQDRGRDSGNTIYF
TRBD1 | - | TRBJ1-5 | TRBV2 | TGTGCCAGCAGCTCAGGGGGGACAGTCAATCAGCCCCAGCATTTT | CASSSGGTVNQPQHF
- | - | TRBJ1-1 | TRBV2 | TGTGCCAGCAGGGGAACAGGGTTTAACACTGAAGCTTTCTTT | CASRGTGFNTEAFF
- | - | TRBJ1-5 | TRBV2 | TGTGCCAGCAGGAGCGGGGGGCAACAGCCCCAGCATTTT | CASRSGGQQPQHF
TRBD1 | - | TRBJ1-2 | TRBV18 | TGTGCCAGCTCACCACGAGAGGACAGGGCTAATTTCTATGGCTACACCTTC | CASSPREDRANFYGYTF
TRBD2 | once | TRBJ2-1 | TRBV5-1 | TGCGCCAGCAGCTTGGCCTTCGCGGGGACTAGCGGGAGGGCTGAGCAGTTCTTC | CASSLAFAGTSGRAEQFF